One and the same sample provided the 2 T cell receptor beta chains below, sequenced in a study of control samples from healthy donors and cancer patients. The method was immunoSEQ multiplex PCR; TCRdb's version includes in-frame clones alone and lacks a portion of them. The repertoire holds about 34,000 clones, 86% seen once, with about 1.6% in the top ten. The sample consisted of PBMCs. Receptors originate from a woman in her forties with lung cancer.

The chain joins TRBV29-1 to TRBJ1-5, with D hard to call. The CDR3 totals 13 residues. Trimming removed 6 bases from V and 0 bases from J, with 9 bases in between. CDR1 and CDR2 from the germline V gene are SQVTM and ANQGSEA. CDR3 region: CSVGGSSNQPQHF. The CDR3 bases are TGCAGCGTGGGCGGTAGTAGCAATCAGCCCCAGCATTTT. Full variable domain (rest looked up from reference TRBV29-1 and TRBJ1-5): SAVISQKPSRDICQRGTSLTIQCQVDSQVTMMFWYRQQPGQSLTLIATANQGSEATYESGFVIDKFPISRPNLTFSTLTVSNMSPEDSSIYLCSVGGSSNQPQHFGDGTRLSIL.

This sequence joins TRBV6-5 and TRBJ2-2; possible D gene TRBD2, 6 bases. Germline lookup yields CDR1 MNHEY and CDR2 SVGAGI. Trimming cost V 3 bases and J 6 bases, with 8 bases left between them. The CDR3 sequence is 13 residues long. The CDR3: CASSYRGAGELFF. In DNA, the CDR3 is TGTGCCAGCAGTTATCGCGGGGCCGGGGAGCTGTTTTTT.